This TCR beta chain appears in the sequencing data of a study of cytomegalovirus exposure and HLA in healthy donors. Study-wide points: HLA alleles were associated with some 16,000 TCR beta sequences in a later analysis at 0.05 false discovery rate. Later examination showed HLA-associated TCR beta chains had greater clonal expansion than equally common others. Being indistinguishable, some V segments were excluded, TRBV6-2 and TRBV6-3 among them.

This PCR relied on a set of 60 Vbeta primers and 13 Jbeta primers. Only in-frame clones appear in the TCRdb table, and some are missing; sequencing was by immunoSEQ multiplex PCR. The sample shows some 140,000 clones, roughly 77% of them seen only once. Remarks on this clone: What it binds is unknown.

Germline CDR1 SGHVS, CDR2 FNYEAQ. The CDR3 covers 14 residues. V lost 5 bases, J lost 7 bases, and 6 bases stayed unmatched. The rearrangement joins TRBV7-6 to TRBJ2-7; 12 bases fit TRBD2. The source is a man aged 25 to 45 in good health and CMV-seropositive. Input material: PBMCs. This chain's CDR3 is CASSTSGGMGEQYF. Written as DNA, the CDR3 is TGTGCCAGCAGCACTAGCGGGGGGATGGGGGAGCAGTACTTC. Full variable domain (outside the CDR3, taken from reference TRBV7-6 and TRBJ2-7): GAGVSQSPRYKVTKRGQDVALRCDPISGHVSLYWYRQALGQGPEFLTYFNYEAQQDKSGLPNDRFSAERPEGSISTLTIQRTEQRDSAMYRCASSTSGGMGEQYFGPGTRLTVT.